These 5 T cell receptor beta chains share one sample of origin, sequenced in a study of shared clonotypes between healthy human individuals. Produced via immunoSEQ multiplex PCR; TCRdb's table is partial and in-frame only. The repertoire holds about a million clones, with more than 75% as singletons. The sample was memory CD4+ T cells sorted from blood. Subset in this sample: CD45RA-negative fraction. The receptors shown here come from a man younger than 35 in good health.

This chain uses TRBV19 with TRBJ1-1; no clear D. Germline-derived CDR1 and CDR2 are LNHDA and SQIVND (reference sequence). The CDR3 totals 13 residues. Trimming took off 1 base at V and 6 bases at J, with 9 bases between the two ends. This CDR3 is CASSIATAAEAFF. The CDR3, as DNA: TGTGCCAGTAGTATAGCAACCGCCGCTGAAGCTTTCTTT.

The table lists this clone with a count of one. V usage is TRBV7-6 and J usage is TRBJ2-1; D is ambiguous. The CDR3 has 14 residues. V lost 5 bases to trimming and J lost 8 bases, with 16 bases between them. The V gene's germline CDR1 is SGHVS and CDR2 FNYEAQ. CDR3 sequence: CASSPDTLVHEQFF. In DNA, the CDR3 is TGTGCCAGCAGCCCCGACACCCTTGTCCATGAGCAGTTCTTC.

The chain couples TRBV5-6 to TRBJ1-3; perhaps TRBD1 as D (6 bases). This CDR3 comprises 16 residues. Looked up from germline, CDR1 is SGHDT and CDR2 is YYEEEE. V lost 0 bases and J lost 0, with 10 bases in between. The CDR3 spells CASSLGGQISGNTIYF. The DNA for the CDR3 is TGTGCCAGCAGCTTGGGGGGACAAATCTCTGGAAACACCATATATTTT. Combining the CDR3 with reference TRBV5-6 and TRBJ1-3 gives the whole variable domain DAGVTQSPTHLIKTRGQQVTLRCSPKSGHDTVSWYQQALGQGPQFIFQYYEEEERQRGNFPDRFSGHQFPNYSSELNVNALLLGDSALYLCASSLGGQISGNTIYFGEGSWLTVV.

In this sample, this clone turned up once. V is TRBV6-1 and J is TRBJ2-5; 7 nucleotides agree with TRBD2. Germline CDR1 and CDR2: MNHNS and SASEGT. V shed 4 bases and J 7 bases; nucleotides not matched to a gene: 6. This CDR3 is built from 13 residues. The CDR3 region has the DNA TGTGCCAGCAGTGGGACTAGGGAGGGGACCCAGTACTTC. Protein: CASSGTREGTQYF.

The gene calls are TRBV6-1 and TRBJ2-4, with D tentatively TRBD1 (7 bases). Germline V CDR1 and CDR2: MNHNS, SASEGT. The CDR3 has 19 amino acids. The V gene lost 2 bases and the J gene lost 0 bases, with 20 bases spanning the gap. CDR3 residues: CASSERGTELILAKNIQYF. DNA of the CDR3: TGTGCCAGCAGTGAACGCGGGACAGAGTTGATTCTAGCCAAAAACATTCAGTACTTC.